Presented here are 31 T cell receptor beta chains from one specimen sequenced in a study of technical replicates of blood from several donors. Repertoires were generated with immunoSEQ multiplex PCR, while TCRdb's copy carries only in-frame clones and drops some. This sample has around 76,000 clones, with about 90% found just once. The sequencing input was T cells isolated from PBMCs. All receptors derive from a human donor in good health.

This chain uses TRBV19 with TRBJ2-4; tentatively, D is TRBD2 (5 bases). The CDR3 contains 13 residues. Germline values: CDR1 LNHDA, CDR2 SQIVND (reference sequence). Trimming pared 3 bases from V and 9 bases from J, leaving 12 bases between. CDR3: CASSMGSEAIQYF. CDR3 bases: TGTGCCAGTAGTATGGGTAGCGAGGCCATTCAGTACTTC. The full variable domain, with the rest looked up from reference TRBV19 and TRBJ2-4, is DGGITQSPKYLFRKEGQNVTLSCEQNLNHDAMYWYRQDPGQGLRLIYYSQIVNDFQKGDIAEGYSVSREKKESFPLTVTSAQKNPTAFYLCASSMGSEAIQYFGAGTRLSVL.

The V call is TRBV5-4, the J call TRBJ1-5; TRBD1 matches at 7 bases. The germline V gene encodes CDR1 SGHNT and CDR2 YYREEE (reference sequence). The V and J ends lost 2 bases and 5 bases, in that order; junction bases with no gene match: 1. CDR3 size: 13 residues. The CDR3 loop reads CASSFDRDQPQHF. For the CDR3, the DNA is TGTGCCAGCAGCTTCGACAGGGATCAGCCCCAGCATTTT.

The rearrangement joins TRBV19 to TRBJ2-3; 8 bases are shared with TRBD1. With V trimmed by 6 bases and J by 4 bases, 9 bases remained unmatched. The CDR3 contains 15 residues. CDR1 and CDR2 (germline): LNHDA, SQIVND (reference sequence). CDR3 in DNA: TGTGCCAGTAGCGTATTTACAGGGGGAGCAGATACGCAGTATTTT. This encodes CASSVFTGGADTQYF.

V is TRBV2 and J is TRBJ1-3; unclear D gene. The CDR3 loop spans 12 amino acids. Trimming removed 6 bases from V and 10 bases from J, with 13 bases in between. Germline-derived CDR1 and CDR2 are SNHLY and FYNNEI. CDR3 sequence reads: CASRARGETIYF. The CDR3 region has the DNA TGTGCCAGCAGGGCCCGTGGAGAAACCATATATTTT.

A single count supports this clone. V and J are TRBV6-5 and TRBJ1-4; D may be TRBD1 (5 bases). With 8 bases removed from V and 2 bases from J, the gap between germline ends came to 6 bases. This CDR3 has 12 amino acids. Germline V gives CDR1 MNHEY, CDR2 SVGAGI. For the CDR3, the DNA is TGTGCCAGCGGGGCGACTAATGAAAAACTGTTTTTT. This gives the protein CASGATNEKLFF.

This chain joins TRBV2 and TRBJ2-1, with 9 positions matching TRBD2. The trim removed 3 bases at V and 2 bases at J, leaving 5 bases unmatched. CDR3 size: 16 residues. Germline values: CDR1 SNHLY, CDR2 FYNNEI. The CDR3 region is CASSESRLAAYNEQFF. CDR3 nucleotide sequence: TGTGCCAGCAGTGAGTCGAGACTAGCGGCCTACAATGAGCAGTTCTTC.

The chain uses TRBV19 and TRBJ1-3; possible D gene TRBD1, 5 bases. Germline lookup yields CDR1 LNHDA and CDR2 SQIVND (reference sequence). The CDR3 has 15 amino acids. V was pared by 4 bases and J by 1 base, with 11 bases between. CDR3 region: CASSTGPKSGNTIYF. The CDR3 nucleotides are TGTGCCAGTAGTACAGGGCCTAAGTCTGGAAACACCATATATTTT.

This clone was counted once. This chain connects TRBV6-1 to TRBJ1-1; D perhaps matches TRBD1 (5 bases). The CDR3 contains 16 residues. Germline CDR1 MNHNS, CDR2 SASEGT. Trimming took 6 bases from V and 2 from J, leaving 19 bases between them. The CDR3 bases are TGTGCCAGCAGCGAACTAGTCGACAGAACTAACACTGAAGCTTTCTTT. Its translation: CASSELVDRTNTEAFF.

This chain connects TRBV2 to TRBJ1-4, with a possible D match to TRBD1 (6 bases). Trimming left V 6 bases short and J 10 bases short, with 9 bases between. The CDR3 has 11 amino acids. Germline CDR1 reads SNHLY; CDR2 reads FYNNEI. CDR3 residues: CASRPDRKLFF. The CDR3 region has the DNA TGTGCCAGCAGGCCGGACAGAAAACTGTTTTTT.

CDR3 coding DNA: TGTGCCAGTAGCCAAGGGACAGGGGGCCGGTATGGCTACACCTTC. It encodes CASSQGTGGRYGYTF. This chain uses TRBV19 with TRBJ1-2, with TRBD1 matching 12 bases. The germline CDR1 and CDR2 sequences are LNHDA and SQIVND (reference sequence). This CDR3 has 15 residues. Trimming at V came to 6 bases and at J to 5 bases, leaving 7 bases not matched to a gene.

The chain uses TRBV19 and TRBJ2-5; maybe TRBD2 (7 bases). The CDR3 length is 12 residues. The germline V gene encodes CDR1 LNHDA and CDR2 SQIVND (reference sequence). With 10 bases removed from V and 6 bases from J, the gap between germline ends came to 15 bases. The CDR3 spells CATQGGGQTQYF. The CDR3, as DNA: TGTGCCACCCAAGGGGGGGGGCAGACCCAGTACTTC. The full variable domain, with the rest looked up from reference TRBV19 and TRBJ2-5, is DGGITQSPKYLFRKEGQNVTLSCEQNLNHDAMYWYRQDPGQGLRLIYYSQIVNDFQKGDIAEGYSVSREKKESFPLTVTSAQKNPTAFYLCATQGGGQTQYFGPGTRLLVL.

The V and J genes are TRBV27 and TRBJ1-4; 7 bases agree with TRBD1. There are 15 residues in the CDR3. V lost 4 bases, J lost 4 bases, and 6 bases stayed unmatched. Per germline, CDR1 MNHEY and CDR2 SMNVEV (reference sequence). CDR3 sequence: CASSSGTVDNEKLFF. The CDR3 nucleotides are TGTGCCAGCAGTTCCGGGACAGTAGATAATGAAAAACTGTTTTTT.

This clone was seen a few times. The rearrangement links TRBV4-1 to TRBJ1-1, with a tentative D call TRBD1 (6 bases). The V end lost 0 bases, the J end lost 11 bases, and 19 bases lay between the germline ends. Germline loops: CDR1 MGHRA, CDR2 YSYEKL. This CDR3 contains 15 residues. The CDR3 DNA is TGCGCCAGCAGCCAAGATTGGGCAGGGGTACTTCGGGCTTTCTTT. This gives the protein CASSQDWAGVLRAFF.

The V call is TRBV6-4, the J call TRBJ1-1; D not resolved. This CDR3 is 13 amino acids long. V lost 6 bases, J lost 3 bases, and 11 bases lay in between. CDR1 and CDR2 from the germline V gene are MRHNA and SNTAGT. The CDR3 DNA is TGTGCCAGCAGCCAACACGTGTACACTGAAGCTTTCTTT. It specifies CASSQHVYTEAFF.

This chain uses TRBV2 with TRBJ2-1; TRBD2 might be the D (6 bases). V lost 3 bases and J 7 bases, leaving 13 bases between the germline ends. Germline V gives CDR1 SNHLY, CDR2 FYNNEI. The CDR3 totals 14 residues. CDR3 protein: CASSETSTLNEQFF. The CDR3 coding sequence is TGTGCCAGCAGTGAGACTAGTACTTTGAATGAGCAGTTCTTC.

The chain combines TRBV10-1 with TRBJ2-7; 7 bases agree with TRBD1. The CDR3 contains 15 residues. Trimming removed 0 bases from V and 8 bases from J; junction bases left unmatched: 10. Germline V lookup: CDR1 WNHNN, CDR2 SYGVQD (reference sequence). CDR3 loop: CASSESYRGSLKQYF. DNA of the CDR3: TGCGCCAGCAGTGAGTCCTACAGGGGCTCATTGAAGCAGTACTTC.

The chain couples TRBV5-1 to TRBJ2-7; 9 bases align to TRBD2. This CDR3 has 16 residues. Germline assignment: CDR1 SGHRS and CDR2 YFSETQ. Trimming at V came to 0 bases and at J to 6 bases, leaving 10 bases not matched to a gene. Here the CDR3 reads CASSLAASGNMGEQYF. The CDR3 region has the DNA TGCGCCAGCAGCTTGGCGGCTAGCGGGAATATGGGCGAGCAGTACTTC. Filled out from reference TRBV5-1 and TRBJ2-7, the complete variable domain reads KAGVTQTPRYLIKTRGQQVTLSCSPISGHRSVSWYQQTPGQGLQFLFEYFSETQRNKGNFPGRFSGRQFSNSRSEMNVSTLELGDSALYLCASSLAASGNMGEQYFGPGTRLTVT.

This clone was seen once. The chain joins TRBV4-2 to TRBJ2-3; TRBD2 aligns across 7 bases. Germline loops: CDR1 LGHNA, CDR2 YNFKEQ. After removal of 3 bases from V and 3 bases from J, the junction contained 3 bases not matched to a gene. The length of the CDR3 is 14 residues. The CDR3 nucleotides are TGTGCCAGCAGCCAGGCGGGAGCGACAGATACGCAGTATTTT. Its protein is CASSQAGATDTQYF.

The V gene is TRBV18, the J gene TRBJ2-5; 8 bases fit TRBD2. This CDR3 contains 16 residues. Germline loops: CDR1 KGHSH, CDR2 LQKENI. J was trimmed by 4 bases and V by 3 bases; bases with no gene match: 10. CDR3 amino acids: CASSPMPGLAPETQYF. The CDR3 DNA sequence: TGTGCCAGCTCACCGATGCCTGGACTAGCCCCAGAGACCCAGTACTTC.

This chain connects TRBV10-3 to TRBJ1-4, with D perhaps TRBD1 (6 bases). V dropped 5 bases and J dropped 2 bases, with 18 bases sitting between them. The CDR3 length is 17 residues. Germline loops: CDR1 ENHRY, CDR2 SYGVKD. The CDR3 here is CAISPSSGTHTNEKLFF. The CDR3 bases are TGTGCCATCAGTCCTTCGTCCGGGACACATACTAATGAAAAACTGTTTTTT.

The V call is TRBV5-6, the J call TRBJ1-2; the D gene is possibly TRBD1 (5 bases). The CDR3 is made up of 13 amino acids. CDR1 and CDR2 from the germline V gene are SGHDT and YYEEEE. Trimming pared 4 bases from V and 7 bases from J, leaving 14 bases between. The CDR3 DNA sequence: TGTGCCAGCAGCACTGACAGATCCAGTGGCTACACCTTC. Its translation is CASSTDRSSGYTF.

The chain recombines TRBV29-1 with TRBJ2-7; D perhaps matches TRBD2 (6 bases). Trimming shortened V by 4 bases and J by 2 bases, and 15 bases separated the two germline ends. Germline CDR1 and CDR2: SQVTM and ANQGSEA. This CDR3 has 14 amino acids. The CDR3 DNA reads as TGCAGCGTTGCCGCGGGGCACGGCACCTACGAGCAGTACTTC. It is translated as CSVAAGHGTYEQYF.

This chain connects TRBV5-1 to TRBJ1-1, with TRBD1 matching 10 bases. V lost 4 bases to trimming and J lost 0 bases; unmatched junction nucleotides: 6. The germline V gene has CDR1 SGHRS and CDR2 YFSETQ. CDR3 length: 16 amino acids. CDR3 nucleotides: TGCGCCAGCAGCACCGGACAGGGGGGAATGAACACTGAAGCTTTCTTT. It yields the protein CASSTGQGGMNTEAFF.

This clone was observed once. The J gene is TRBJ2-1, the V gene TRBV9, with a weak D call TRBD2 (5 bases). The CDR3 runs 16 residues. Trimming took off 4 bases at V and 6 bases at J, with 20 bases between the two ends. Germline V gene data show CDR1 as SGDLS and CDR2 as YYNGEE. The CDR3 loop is CASSTGLRVVGNEQFF. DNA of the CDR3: TGTGCCAGCAGCACCGGACTCAGAGTGGTCGGCAATGAGCAGTTCTTC.

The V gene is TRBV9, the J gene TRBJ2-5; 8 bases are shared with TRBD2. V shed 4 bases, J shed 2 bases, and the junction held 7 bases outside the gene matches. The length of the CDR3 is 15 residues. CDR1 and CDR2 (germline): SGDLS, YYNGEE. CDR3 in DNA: TGTGCCAGCAGCACCCAAGCGGGAGTACAAGAGACCCAGTACTTC. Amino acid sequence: CASSTQAGVQETQYF.

For the CDR3, the DNA is TGTGCCAGCAGTCCCGGGACAGTCTACGAGCAGTACTTC. Its protein product is CASSPGTVYEQYF. J is TRBJ2-7 and V is TRBV27; 7 bases are shared with TRBD1. Germline trimming cut 5 bases from V and 3 bases from J; bases unmatched to any gene: 4. There are 13 residues in the CDR3. In germline, CDR1 is MNHEY, CDR2 SMNVEV (reference sequence).

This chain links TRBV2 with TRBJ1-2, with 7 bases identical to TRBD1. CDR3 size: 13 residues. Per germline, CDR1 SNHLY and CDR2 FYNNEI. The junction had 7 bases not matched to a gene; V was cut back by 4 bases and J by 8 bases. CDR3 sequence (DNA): TGTGCCAGCAGTGTTTCCGGGACAGTCGGCTACACCTTC. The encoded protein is CASSVSGTVGYTF.

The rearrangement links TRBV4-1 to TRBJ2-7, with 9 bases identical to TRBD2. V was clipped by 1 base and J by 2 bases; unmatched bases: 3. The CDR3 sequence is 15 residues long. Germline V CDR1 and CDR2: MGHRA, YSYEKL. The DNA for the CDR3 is TGCGCCAGCAGCCAAGTAGCGGGAGATACCTACGAGCAGTACTTC. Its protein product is CASSQVAGDTYEQYF.

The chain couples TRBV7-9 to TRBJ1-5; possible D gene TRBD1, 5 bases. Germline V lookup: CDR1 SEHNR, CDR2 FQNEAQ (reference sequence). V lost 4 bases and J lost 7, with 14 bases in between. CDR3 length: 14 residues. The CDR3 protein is CASSSNTGGQPQHF. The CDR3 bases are TGTGCCAGCAGCTCAAACACCGGGGGACAGCCCCAGCATTTT.

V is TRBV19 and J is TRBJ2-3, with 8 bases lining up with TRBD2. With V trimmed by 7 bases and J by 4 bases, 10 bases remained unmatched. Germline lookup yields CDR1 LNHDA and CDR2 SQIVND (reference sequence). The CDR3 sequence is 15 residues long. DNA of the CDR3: TGTGCCAGTACCCGGGGGGGTCTGTGGTCAGATACGCAGTATTTT. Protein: CASTRGGLWSDTQYF.

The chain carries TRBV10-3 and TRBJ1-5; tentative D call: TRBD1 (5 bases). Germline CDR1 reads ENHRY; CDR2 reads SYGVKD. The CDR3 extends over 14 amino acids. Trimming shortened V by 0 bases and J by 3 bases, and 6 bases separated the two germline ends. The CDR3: CAISESTDNQPQHF. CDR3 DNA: TGTGCCATCAGTGAGTCGACAGACAATCAGCCCCAGCATTTT.